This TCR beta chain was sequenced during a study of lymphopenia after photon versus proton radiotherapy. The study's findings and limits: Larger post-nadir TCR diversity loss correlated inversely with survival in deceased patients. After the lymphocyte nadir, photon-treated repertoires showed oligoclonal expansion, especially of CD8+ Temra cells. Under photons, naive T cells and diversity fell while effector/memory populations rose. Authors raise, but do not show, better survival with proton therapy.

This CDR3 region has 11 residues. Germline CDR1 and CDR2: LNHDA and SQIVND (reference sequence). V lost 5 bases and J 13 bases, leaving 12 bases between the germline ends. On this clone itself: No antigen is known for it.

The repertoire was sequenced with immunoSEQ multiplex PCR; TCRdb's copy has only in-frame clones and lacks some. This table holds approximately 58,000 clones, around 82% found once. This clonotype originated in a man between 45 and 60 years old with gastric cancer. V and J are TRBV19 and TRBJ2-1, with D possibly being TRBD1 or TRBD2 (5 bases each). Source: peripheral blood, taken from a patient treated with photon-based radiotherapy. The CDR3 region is CASSSGTRQFF. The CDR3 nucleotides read TGTGCCAGTAGTTCCGGGACCCGACAGTTCTTC.